One and the same sample provided the 24 T cell receptor beta chains below, sequenced in a study of tumor and adjacent non-tumor tissue in lung cancer. A modified ARM-PCR protocol with three rounds of nested PCR amplified TCRbeta. One entry per CDR3 protein results from TCRdb running MiXCR on the multiplex PCR reads. Here the sample spans 69,000 or so distinct CDR3 sequences, roughly 73% being singletons. No cell sorting was done before RNA was extracted from the tissue. Specimen: lung tumor tissue. Every receptor here comes from a man aged 55 to 69 with non-small cell lung cancer.

The chain joins TRBV29-1 to TRBJ1-1, with 8 bases aligning to TRBD1. V shed 7 bases, J shed 4 bases, and the junction held 8 bases outside the gene matches. The CDR3 runs 13 residues. The germline V gene has CDR1 SQVTM and CDR2 ANQGSEA. In DNA, the CDR3 is TGCAGCGGTAATACAGGGGGATGCACTGAAGCTTTCTTT. Translation: CSGNTGGCTEAFF.

This clonotype came up once. This rearrangement joins TRBV6-2 or TRBV6-3 to TRBJ2-1; the match to TRBD1 covers 7 bases. Losses at the gene ends were 2 bases for V and 0 bases for J; bases not matched to a gene: 4. CDR3 length equals 16 residues. The V gene's germline CDR1 is MNHEY and CDR2 SVGEGT. CDR3 protein: CASSYERTGSYNEQFF. The CDR3 bases are TGTGCCAGCAGTTACGAGCGGACAGGCTCCTACAATGAGCAGTTCTTC.

This clonotype was observed a single time. The junction departs from the called germline gene at one end, perhaps through a read error. The chain recombines TRBV11-3 with TRBJ2-5, with 7 bases aligning to TRBD2. The germline V gene encodes CDR1 SGHNT and CDR2 YENEEA. The CDR3 is made up of 15 amino acids. CDR3 region: CASSPGLVEEETQCF. DNA of the CDR3: TGTGCCAGCAGCCCAGGACTAGTGGAGGAGGAGACCCAGTGCTTC.

As concerns this clonotype: The CDR3 carries no conserved terminal phenylalanine or tryptophan, so it likely arises from a read error. The J gene is TRBJ2-1, the V gene TRBV29-1; D is tentatively TRBD1 or TRBD2 (5 bases each). This CDR3 has 17 residues. Germline CDR1 SQVTM, CDR2 ANQGSEA. For the CDR3, the DNA is TGCAGCATTGAAGGGGAATACCGGGACGGCCTTTCCAATGAGCAGTTCCTC. Amino acid sequence: CSIEGEYRDGLSNEQFL.

The sample holds one count of this clonotype. The chain uses TRBV6-1 and TRBJ2-7, with D perhaps given as TRBD1 or TRBD2 (5 bases each). The germline V and J ends were trimmed by 4 bases and 3 bases, with 19 bases remaining between them. Germline CDR1 and CDR2: MNHNS and SASEGT. This CDR3 region has 16 residues. CDR3 in amino acids: CASSGSVGEIFYEQYF. The CDR3 bases are TGTGCCAGCAGTGGATCGGTGGGGGAGATCTTCTACGAGCAGTACTTC.

The rearrangement links TRBV5-1 to TRBJ1-1, with 9 positions matching TRBD1. CDR1 and CDR2 from the germline V gene are SGHRS and YFSETQ. The trim removed 0 bases at V and 5 bases at J, leaving 5 bases unmatched. The CDR3 length is 15 residues. The CDR3 here is CASSLGSGQGTEAFF. In nucleotides, the CDR3 is TGCGCCAGCAGCTTGGGCTCGGGACAGGGAACTGAAGCTTTCTTT. The variable domain in full, with the rest retrieved from reference TRBV5-1 and TRBJ1-1, is KAGVTQTPRYLIKTRGQQVTLSCSPISGHRSVSWYQQTPGQGLQFLFEYFSETQRNKGNFPGRFSGRQFSNSRSEMNVSTLELGDSALYLCASSLGSGQGTEAFFGQGTRLTVV.

This clonotype came up many times. The chain employs TRBV5-6 and TRBJ2-3, with 10 bases identical to TRBD2. The germline gives CDR1 SGHDT, CDR2 YYEEEE. Unmatched junction bases numbered 6, after V lost 4 bases and J lost 4 bases. The CDR3 runs to 15 residues. The CDR3: CASSNGLAESDTQYF. Here the CDR3 DNA reads TGTGCCAGCAGCAACGGACTAGCGGAGTCAGATACGCAGTATTTT. The full variable domain, in which reference TRBV5-6 and TRBJ2-3 provide the parts outside the CDR3, is DAGVTQSPTHLIKTRGQQVTLRCSPKSGHDTVSWYQQALGQGPQFIFQYYEEEERQRGNFPDRFSGHQFPNYSSELNVNALLLGDSALYLCASSNGLAESDTQYFGPGTRLTVL.

Worth noting for this clonotype: One junction end does not reproduce the germline sequence, and a read error may be involved. The genes are TRBV20-1 and TRBJ2-7; D is possibly TRBD1 or TRBD2 (5 bases each). The CDR3 sequence is 12 residues long. CDR1 is DFQATT and CDR2 is SNEGSKA in the germline V gene (reference sequence). The CDR3 protein is CSARDGPDEQYF. In nucleotides, the CDR3 is TGCAGTGCGAGGGACGGACCAGACGAACAGTACTTC.

The CDR3 spells CASIPWDSYGYTF. CDR3 bases: TGTGCCAGCATTCCTTGGGACAGCTATGGCTACACCTTC. The V gene is TRBV12-3 or TRBV12-4, the J gene TRBJ1-2; 7 nucleotides agree with TRBD1. This CDR3 contains 13 residues. Trimming removed 7 bases from V and 4 bases from J; junction bases left unmatched: 6.

This clonotype is a singleton in its sample. No conserved phenylalanine or tryptophan is present at the end of the CDR3, so a read error is the likely explanation. The limits of the CDR3 on the DNA are not certain, so only TCRdb's listed CDR3 is given. The CDR3 protein is CASSLLARGYEQHS. The V gene is TRBV12-3 or TRBV12-4, the J gene TRBJ2-7; TRBD2 is the table's D call, not checked against the DNA. The CDR3 spans 14 amino acids, including both terminal residues.

A remark on this clonotype: Sequence at one end of the junction differs from germline and may be a read error. The rearrangement links TRBV5-4 to TRBJ2-3, with D possibly matching TRBD1 (6 bases). There are 15 residues in the CDR3. CDR1 is SGHNT, CDR2 YYREEE, per germline (reference sequence). The CDR3 region is CASSPGTHNIDTQYF. CDR3 nucleotide sequence: TGTGCCAGCAGCCCCGGGACACACAACATAGATACACAGTATTTT.

In the case of this clonotype: At one of its ends the junction is not consistent with the germline gene, which may arise from a read error. V gene TRBV6-5 combines with J gene TRBJ2-5; the D gene is possibly TRBD2 (6 bases). The V gene's germline CDR1 is MNHEY and CDR2 SVGAGI. The CDR3 runs 18 residues. The CDR3 DNA is TGTGCCAGCAATTACGGCTCGTTCGGGGGTGGAGCTCAAGAGACCCAGTACTTC. Its translation is CASNYGSFGGGAQETQYF.

This clonotype has just one count. This rearrangement joins TRBV29-1 to TRBJ1-4; maybe TRBD1 (5 bases). Germline V gene lookup returns CDR1 SQVTM and CDR2 ANQGSEA. The CDR3 covers 13 residues. The CDR3 DNA reads TGCAGGGGGACCGGGGGGACTAATGAAAAACTGTTTTTT. Residues: CRGTGGTNEKLFF.

The rearrangement uses TRBV6-5 and TRBJ2-3; D gene uncertain. V was cut by 6 bases and J by 1 base, with 14 bases left in between. This CDR3 region has 15 residues. The V gene's germline CDR1 is MNHEY and CDR2 SVGAGI. CDR3 DNA: TGTGCCAGCAGCCGAGCTATTAGTCGCACAGATACGCAGTATTTT. Protein: CASSRAISRTDTQYF.

In this sample, this clonotype turned up a few times. A read error is possible here, since a much larger clone lies one base away. Written as DNA, the CDR3 is TGTGCTAGTGGTTTGGTACGAGGCAGGGGGCGCCTTGACTACACCTTC. Residues: CASGLVRGRGRLDYTF. The gene calls are TRBV12-5 and TRBJ1-2, with 8 bases aligning to TRBD1. The CDR3 is 16 residues long. Germline trimming cut 0 bases from V and 10 bases from J; bases unmatched to any gene: 13. The V gene's germline CDR1 is LGHNT and CDR2 FRNRAP.

This clonotype appeared a few times. This may be a read error, as it is one base from a much larger clone. Here the CDR3 DNA reads TGCGCCAGCACCCAAACGTCAACTAATGAAAAACTGTTTTTT. Translating it yields CASTQTSTNEKLFF. This rearrangement joins TRBV5-1 to TRBJ1-4; D is unclear. Germline V lookup: CDR1 SGHRS, CDR2 YFSETQ. Trimming pared 6 bases from V and 0 bases from J, leaving 9 bases between. The CDR3 sequence is 14 residues long.

This clonotype has ten or more counts. The germline gene is not matched at one end of the junction; a read error may be the cause. The chain recombines TRBV20-1 with TRBJ1-5; TRBD1 is a possible D gene (5 bases). CDR1 and CDR2 from the germline V gene are DFQATT and SNEGSKA (reference sequence). CDR3 size: 13 residues. CDR3 bases: TGTAGTGCTCAGGCGGGGACGGAACAGCCCCGGCATTTT. Its protein is CSAQAGTEQPRHF.

The chain has TRBV11-1 and TRBJ2-7, with 7 bases fitting TRBD2. V lost 10 bases to trimming and J lost 3 bases; unmatched junction nucleotides: 12. CDR3 size: 14 residues. CDR1 SGHAT and CDR2 FQDESV come from the germline V gene (reference sequence). The CDR3 DNA is TGTGCCATTAGCTTAATGGGAGGGAACTACGAGCAGTACTTC. Residues: CAISLMGGNYEQYF.

There are a few counts of this clonotype. This may be a read error: a much more frequent sequence differs by one nucleotide. The chain has TRBV2 and TRBJ1-5, with D tentatively TRBD1 (6 bases). The germline V gene has CDR1 SNHLY and CDR2 FYNNEI. This CDR3 spans 13 amino acids. The CDR3 DNA follows: TGTGCCAGCAGTTCCGGGGGCAATCAGCCCCAGCAGTTT. Its translation: CASSSGGNQPQQF.

A remark on this clonotype: The germline gene is not matched at one end of the junction; a read error may be the cause. The rearrangement links TRBV20-1 to TRBJ1-6; 9 bases fit TRBD1. CDR3 size: 18 residues. CDR1 and CDR2 from the germline V gene are DFQATT and SNEGSKA (reference sequence). CDR3 DNA: TGCTGTGCTAGTACGCCGGGACAGGGAACCTCCTATAATCCACCCCTCCACTTT. The encoded protein is CCASTPGQGTSYNPPLHF.

The chain links TRBV6-2 or TRBV6-3 to TRBJ2-1, with D possibly matching TRBD2 (6 bases). There are 17 residues in the CDR3. V lost 2 bases to trimming and J lost 9 bases, with 23 bases between them. Germline CDR1 is MNHEY and CDR2 is SVGEGT. The CDR3 sequence is CASSYNIPGSFLPEQFF. In nucleotides, the CDR3 is TGTGCCAGCAGTTACAATATACCCGGGAGTTTCCTCCCTGAGCAGTTCTTC.

V is TRBV20-1 and J is TRBJ2-7; 9 bases are a match to TRBD2. CDR1 is DFQATT, CDR2 SNEGSKA, per germline (reference sequence). This CDR3 is built from 15 residues. In DNA form, the CDR3 reads TGCAGAGTCCTCCCCCAGCCTAGCGGGATGTACGAGCAGTACTTC. As protein: CRVLPQPSGMYEQYF.

The rearrangement links TRBV19 to TRBJ2-1, with a tentative D call TRBD2 (5 bases). Germline V lookup: CDR1 LNHDA, CDR2 SQIVND (reference sequence). V was clipped by 5 bases and J by 3 bases, with 14 bases between them. The CDR3 has 15 amino acids. The CDR3 loop reads CASSLNSEVYNEQFF. CDR3 bases: TGTGCCAGTAGTCTGAATTCGGAGGTCTACAATGAGCAGTTCTTC.

V usage is TRBV12-3 or TRBV12-4 and J usage is TRBJ2-7, with D maybe TRBD2 (5 bases). Trimming took 6 bases from V and 7 from J, leaving 19 bases between them. CDR3 length: 14 amino acids. CDR3 in amino acids: CASSRSEIGYEQYF. CDR3 sequence (DNA): TGTGCCAGCAGCCGTAGCGAGATTGGATATGAGCAGTACTTC.